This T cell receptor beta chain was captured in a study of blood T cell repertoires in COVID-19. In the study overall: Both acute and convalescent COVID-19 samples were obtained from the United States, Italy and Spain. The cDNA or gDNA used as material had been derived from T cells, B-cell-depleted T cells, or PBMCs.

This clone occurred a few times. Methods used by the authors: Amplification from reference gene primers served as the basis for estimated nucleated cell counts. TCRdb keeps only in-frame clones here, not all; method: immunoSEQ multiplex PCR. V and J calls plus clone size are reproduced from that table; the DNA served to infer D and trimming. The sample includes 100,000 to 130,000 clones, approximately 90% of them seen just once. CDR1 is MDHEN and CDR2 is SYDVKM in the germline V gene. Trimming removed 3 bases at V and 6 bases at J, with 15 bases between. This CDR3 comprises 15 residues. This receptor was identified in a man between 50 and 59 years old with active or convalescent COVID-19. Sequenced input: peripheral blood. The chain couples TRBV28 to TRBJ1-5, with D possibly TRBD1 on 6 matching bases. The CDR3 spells CASSLLARGGQPQHF. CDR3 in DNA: TGTGCCAGCAGTTTGTTGGCCAGGGGTGGTCAGCCCCAGCATTTT.